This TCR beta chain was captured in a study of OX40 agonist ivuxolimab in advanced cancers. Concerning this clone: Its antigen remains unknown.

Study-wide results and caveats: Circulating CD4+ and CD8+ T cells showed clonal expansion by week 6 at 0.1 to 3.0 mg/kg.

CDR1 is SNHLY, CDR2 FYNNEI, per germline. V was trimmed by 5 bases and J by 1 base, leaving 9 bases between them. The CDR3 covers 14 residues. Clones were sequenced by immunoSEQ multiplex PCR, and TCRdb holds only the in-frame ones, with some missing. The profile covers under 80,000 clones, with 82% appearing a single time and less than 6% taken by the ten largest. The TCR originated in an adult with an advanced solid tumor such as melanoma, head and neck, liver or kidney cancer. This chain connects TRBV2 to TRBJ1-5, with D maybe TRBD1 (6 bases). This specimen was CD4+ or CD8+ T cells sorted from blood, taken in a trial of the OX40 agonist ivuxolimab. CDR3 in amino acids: CASSRTGSNQPQHF. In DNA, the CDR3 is TGTGCCAGCAGTCGTACAGGGAGCAATCAGCCCCAGCATTTT. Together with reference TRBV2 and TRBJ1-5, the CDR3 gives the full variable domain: EPEVTQTPSHQVTQMGQEVILRCVPISNHLYFYWYRQILGQKVEFLVSFYNNEISEKSEIFDDQFSVERPDGSNFTLKIRSTKLEDSAMYFCASSRTGSNQPQHFGDGTRLSIL.